The present entry profiles one T cell receptor beta chain with its context. Only a few counts were recorded for this clone. Which antigen it targets is not known. No base qualities exist here, and no much larger clone lies one base off it. Spanning cysteine to phenylalanine, the CDR3 consists of 12 amino acids. Only CDR3 DNA remains: 36 bases, in frame from the first base. Deletion took 7 bases off V and 6 bases off J, with a span of 12 bases between the germline ends. The data were obtained in a study of blood T cell repertoires in COVID-19 (dated by TCRdb to 2018 to 2021). The study in broad terms: The collaborator samples originated in the United States, Italy and Spain and spanned the acute and convalescent phases of COVID-19. The prospective study material was composed of cDNA or gDNA derived from T cells, B-cell-depleted T cells, or PBMCs. The repertoires were made available in a free public database intended to serve as a resource for research on the immune response to SARS-CoV-2. Samples were obtained from the ongoing ImmuneRACE study (first 160 participants) and from over 1,000 subjects provided by 6 global collaborators. Where available, HLA class I and class II types were taken from metadata supplied by the sample provider and were not determined by assay-based typing. Sample metadata almost always included a de-identified subject ID, COVID-19 status, age in years and sex. Deeply sampled blood TCRbeta repertoires from subjects exposed to, actively infected with, or recovered from COVID-19 were included in the dataset.

The immunoSEQ Assay, a bias-controlled multiplex PCR, was used to amplify TCRbeta CDR3 regions from genomic DNA. The published analysis was carried out like this. The number of nucleated cells in each sample was estimated from the amplification of reference gene primers within the assay. Sequence reads were collapsed and filtered to measure the absolute abundance of every unique TCRbeta CDR3 rearrangement. For each sample, productive Simpson clonality was calculated as the square root of Simpson's diversity index over productive rearrangements. TCRdb holds this immuneACCESS table with in-frame rearrangements only. Some clones are missing; in checked studies, unresolved V genes explain under half, and the rest has no known cause. V and J calls and clone size follow that table, whereas D and trimming were derived from the DNA. The table for this sample lists approximately 54,000 clones; more than 65% of them were counted only once. The leading ten clones occupy 6% to 9% of the sample.

Overall study results and their limits: The quantity of clinical and demographic metadata differed by source and by participant and was supplied without curation.

The collaborating institutions used their own protocols to collect whole blood in K2EDTA tubes. For TCRbeta analysis, collaborators shipped samples in one of three forms: frozen whole blood, isolated PBMCs, or DNA extracted from either of those sample types. Recombination linked TRBV12-3 or TRBV12-4 to TRBJ1-1, with TRBD1 tentatively as D gene (6 bases match). This receptor was taken from a human donor in a cohort sampled during active COVID-19. The sequenced sample was peripheral blood. DNA sequence: TGTGCCAGCACCGAAGGGGGATCTGAAGCTTTCTTT. It translates to CASTEGGSEAFF.